These T cell receptor beta chains were read from a single sample in a study of blood T cell repertoires in COVID-19. Using immunoSEQ multiplex PCR, the repertoire was profiled, and TCRdb retains in-frame clones only, with some absent. The sample carries roughly 220,000 clones, 70% to 90% recorded once. The specimen sequenced was PBMCs or T cells enriched from blood (not recorded which). These receptor sequences come from a middle-aged woman with acute COVID-19. Each CDR3 is given with its conserved first and last residue.

J: TRBJ1-1
V: TRBV27
CDR3: CASSLRTGTNTEAFF

J: TRBJ2-1
V: TRBV3-1/TRBV3-2
CDR3: CASSRLAGLNEQFF

J: TRBJ1-1
V: TRBV18
CDR3: CASSPEIDRTNTEAFF

J: TRBJ2-3
V: TRBV9
CDR3: CASSVGASRLGGDTQYF

J: TRBJ2-1
V: TRBV18
CDR3: CASSSTQGAGYNEQFF

J: TRBJ1-4
V: TRBV7-2
CDR3: CASSPTGGWEKLFF

J: TRBJ2-7
V: TRBV11-2
CDR3: CASSSAESGGTYEQYF

J: TRBJ2-1
V: TRBV7-7
CDR3: CASSPTGGISSYNEQFF

J: TRBJ2-3
V: TRBV5-3
CDR3: CARSRGLTTDTQYF

J: TRBJ2-1
V: TRBV4-3
CDR3: CASSRVRDNEQFF

J: TRBJ1-1
V: TRBV19
CDR3: CASSPQNSRILNTEAFF

J: TRBJ2-3
V: TRBV18
CDR3: CASSPDRTSTDTQYF

J: TRBJ2-5
V: TRBV25-1
CDR3: CASSVRDRGETQYF

J: TRBJ1-2
V: TRBV5-1
CDR3: CASSFVSVGQSANYGYTF

J: TRBJ1-1
V: TRBV6-5
CDR3: CASSPTGYNTEAFF

J: TRBJ1-1
V: TRBV2
CDR3: CASSYDRGPTEAFF

J: TRBJ2-3
V: TRBV4-1
CDR3: CASSLPDRGQSDTQYF

J: TRBJ1-2
V: TRBV9
CDR3: CASTRGQGNYGYTF

J: TRBJ1-2
V: TRBV12-3/TRBV12-4
CDR3: CASRTGGRGPILF

J: TRBJ2-2
V: TRBV9
CDR3: CASSVSGGATGELFF

J: TRBJ1-1
V: TRBV7-3
CDR3: CASSLLAGQFEAFF

J: TRBJ1-1
V: TRBV6-5
CDR3: CASSDVGRSTEAFF

J: TRBJ2-5
V: TRBV2
CDR3: CASIGGRTLETQYF

J: TRBJ1-4
V: TRBV4-2
CDR3: CASSEGGVGEKLFF

J: TRBJ2-3
V: TRBV29-1
CDR3: CSVAGGLSTDTQYF

J: TRBJ1-2
V: TRBV5-5
CDR3: CASSLRTGLYGYTF

J: TRBJ1-5
V: TRBV2
CDR3: CASSGNRGSNQPQHF

J: TRBJ1-2
V: TRBV7-9
CDR3: CASSYAPGENYGYTF

J: TRBJ1-1
V: TRBV28
CDR3: CASSSPGQGLLPEAFF

J: TRBJ1-1
V: TRBV24-1
CDR3: CATSDGGQRNTEAFF

J: TRBJ2-2
V: TRBV30
CDR3: CAWSAVSGAGELFF

J: TRBJ2-5
V: TRBV30
CDR3: CAWQLAGGSTQYF

J: TRBJ1-1
V: TRBV7-8
CDR3: CASSLIQGAVNTEAFF

J: TRBJ1-5
V: TRBV27
CDR3: CASSRQGARGGNQPQHF

J: TRBJ1-5
V: TRBV19
CDR3: CASNRISNQPQHF

J: TRBJ1-1
V: TRBV10-1
CDR3: CASSETGGAWTEAFF

J: TRBJ2-5
V: TRBV9
CDR3: CASSVEKRGGQETQYF

J: TRBJ1-1
V: TRBV11-2
CDR3: CASSSGQPNTEAFF

J: TRBJ2-1
V: TRBV19
CDR3: CASSISETSGEQFF

J: TRBJ1-5
V: TRBV7-2
CDR3: CASSLYRGKDQPQHF

J: TRBJ1-2
V: TRBV10-3
CDR3: CAISESDQGLGGYTF

J: TRBJ1-4
V: TRBV19
CDR3: CASRRTGSEKLFF

J: TRBJ2-2
V: TRBV2
CDR3: CAGGGSNTGELFF

J: TRBJ1-3
V: TRBV5-4
CDR3: CASSYDARSDTIYF

J: TRBJ2-7
V: TRBV20-1
CDR3: CSASQPGNEQYF

J: TRBJ1-2
V: TRBV7-9
CDR3: CASSSRDTPNYGYTF

J: TRBJ1-1
V: TRBV29-1
CDR3: CSGSRGARTEAFF

J: TRBJ2-5
V: TRBV6-5
CDR3: CASSYGRAQETQYF

J: TRBJ1-2
V: TRBV29-1
CDR3: CSVKTGVRDGYTF

J: TRBJ1-1
V: TRBV7-2
CDR3: CASSQQGWGREAFF

J: TRBJ1-5
V: TRBV24-1
CDR3: CATSDRARGPQHF

J: TRBJ2-2
V: TRBV23-1
CDR3: CASSQCGGATGELFF

J: TRBJ2-7
V: TRBV19
CDR3: CASSIGGQTYEQYF

J: TRBJ1-2
V: TRBV27
CDR3: CASSSNTLTGRHGYTF